The 12 T cell receptor beta chains reported below all come from one sample, sequenced in a study of cytomegalovirus exposure and HLA in healthy donors. Some clones are missing from TCRdb's copy, which holds only in-frame ones; the method was immunoSEQ multiplex PCR. This table holds 160,000 or so clones, approximately 90% found once. Sequenced input: PBMCs. Every receptor here comes from a young man in good health and CMV-seronegative.

Here the CDR3 DNA reads TGTGCCAGCAGCTTGGGCGCGGCGGGGGCTTTCTTT. Its protein product is CASSLGAAGAFF. The gene calls are TRBV5-6 and TRBJ1-1; D ambiguous. The CDR3 consists of 12 residues. Germline CDR1 SGHDT, CDR2 YYEEEE. The germline V and J ends were trimmed by 0 bases and 11 bases, with 11 bases remaining between them.

The chain carries TRBV6-5 and TRBJ1-1; the D is unclear. Germline assignment: CDR1 MNHEY and CDR2 SVGAGI. Trimming cost V 2 bases and J 4 bases, with 8 bases left between them. The CDR3 is 13 amino acids. The CDR3 here is CASSYGQVTEAFF. The CDR3 DNA sequence: TGTGCCAGCAGTTACGGGCAGGTCACTGAAGCTTTCTTT.

The chain couples TRBV2 to TRBJ2-3; a possible D gene is TRBD2 (6 bases). Looked up from germline, CDR1 is SNHLY and CDR2 is FYNNEI. The CDR3 runs 13 residues. The V gene lost 8 bases and the J gene lost 1 base, with 10 bases spanning the gap. CDR3 sequence (DNA): TGTGCCAGCCTAGCGTACGGCACAGATACGCAGTATTTT. Protein: CASLAYGTDTQYF.

J is TRBJ2-6 and V is TRBV15; weak D call: TRBD2 (5 bases). Germline assignment: CDR1 LNHNV and CDR2 YYDKDF (reference sequence). Deletions cut 0 bases from V and 2 bases from J, with 11 bases between. The length of the CDR3 is 17 residues. This chain's CDR3 is CATSRDRYGTGANVLTF. DNA for the CDR3: TGTGCCACCAGCAGAGATCGTTACGGGACTGGGGCCAACGTCCTGACTTTC.

The chain is built from TRBV7-9 and TRBJ2-7; maybe TRBD1 (6 bases). Per the germline V gene, CDR1 is SEHNR and CDR2 is FQNEAQ (reference sequence). Trimming stripped 6 bases from V and 2 bases from J, with 17 bases between. This CDR3 region has 15 residues. The CDR3 loop reads CASRSDSVKTYEQYF. The CDR3 nucleotides read TGTGCCAGCAGGTCGGACAGCGTCAAAACCTACGAGCAGTACTTC.

The chain uses TRBV6-6 and TRBJ2-7, with D possibly being TRBD2 (6 bases). The CDR3 has 14 amino acids. CDR1 is MNHNY, CDR2 SVGAGI, per germline (reference sequence). The ends were cut back, 9 bases at V and 7 bases at J, with 22 bases in the middle. DNA for the CDR3: TGTGCCAGTTTGAGGGACTCCATCTCGAGAGAGCAGTACTTC. Translating it yields CASLRDSISREQYF.

This clone was counted a single time. The chain employs TRBV7-2 and TRBJ1-5; possibly TRBD1 for D (5 bases). The CDR3 is 13 residues long. From germline, CDR1 is SGHTA and CDR2 FQGNSA. The V end lost 0 bases, the J end lost 7 bases, and 7 bases lay between the germline ends. CDR3: CASSLAGGQPQHF. CDR3 coding DNA: TGTGCCAGCAGCTTAGCGGGGGGACAGCCCCAGCATTTT.

The V call is TRBV6-1, the J call TRBJ2-2; D possibly corresponds to TRBD1 (6 bases). The V end was cut by 1 base, the J end by 4 bases, with 19 bases between. There are 18 residues in the CDR3. Germline V gene data show CDR1 as MNHNS and CDR2 as SASEGT. The CDR3: CASSEGLSGTMGTGELFF. The CDR3 region has the DNA TGTGCCAGCAGTGAAGGACTCTCCGGGACAATGGGCACCGGGGAGCTGTTTTTT.

V usage is TRBV30 and J usage is TRBJ2-1; a weak D match, TRBD1 (5 bases). Trimming removed 0 bases at V and 13 bases at J, with 13 bases between. CDR1 is GTSNPN and CDR2 is SVGIG in the germline V gene (reference sequence). The CDR3 length is 12 residues. The CDR3 loop is CAWSVPPGSQFF. The CDR3 DNA sequence: TGTGCCTGGAGTGTACCCCCAGGGTCTCAGTTCTTC.

The rearrangement joins TRBV7-2 to TRBJ2-1; D gene unclear. The CDR3 is 14 residues long. The ends were cut back, 4 bases at V and 4 bases at J, with 11 bases in the middle. Germline V gene lookup returns CDR1 SGHTA and CDR2 FQGNSA. CDR3 DNA sequence: TGTGCCAGCAGCTCCCCTGGCGGATACAATGAGCAGTTCTTC. Protein product: CASSSPGGYNEQFF.

J is TRBJ2-7 and V is TRBV7-9; 8 positions agree with TRBD2. Losses at the gene ends were 2 bases for V and 2 bases for J; bases not matched to a gene: 8. The CDR3 loop spans 16 amino acids. CDR1 and CDR2 from the germline V gene are SEHNR and FQNEAQ (reference sequence). The CDR3, as DNA: TGTGCCAGCAGCTTATTATGGGCGGGGGGAACCTACGAGCAGTACGTC. The encoded protein is CASSLLWAGGTYEQYV.

This chain's CDR3 is CASSSGGAAEQYV. In DNA, the CDR3 is TGTGCCAGCAGTTCAGGGGGCGCGGCCGAGCAGTACGTC. The chain carries TRBV6-5 and TRBJ2-7; TRBD1 agrees at 8 bases. CDR3 length equals 13 residues. Trimming at V came to 4 bases and at J to 6 bases, leaving 5 bases not matched to a gene. The germline gives CDR1 MNHEY, CDR2 SVGAGI.